Below, one TCR beta chain is given with its context. Its recognized antigen is unknown. Per-base qualities were not stored, and no clone one base away is much larger. Trimming leaves V shorter by 5 bases and J shorter by 2 bases, with the junction holding 18 bases beyond the gene matches. The CDR3, cysteine through phenylalanine, is 19 amino acids long. Only CDR3 DNA remains: 57 bases, in frame from the first base. CDR1 and CDR2 were assigned from the germline V gene as KGHSH and LQKENI. The ophthalmopathy patients had moderately to severely active disease, with a Clinical Activity Score of 3 or higher, a NOSPECS grade of 4 or higher, and a disease duration of less than 3 months. Anyone with other autoimmune diseases, uncontrolled infections, pregnancy or lactation was excluded from the study. Diagnosis was based on clinical symptoms, serum thyroxine, TRAb, thyroid ultrasound and orbital computed tomography. PBMCs were isolated from about 10 ml of fresh peripheral blood by Ficoll-Paque density gradient centrifugation. Trizol reagent was used to extract the total RNA, and its quality was then checked on an Agilent 2100 Bioanalyzer.

The data were taken from a study of Graves' ophthalmopathy and Graves' hyperthyroidism (dated by TCRdb to the late 2010s). Background on the whole study: Peripheral blood was collected at initial diagnosis, before any treatment. To tell Graves' ophthalmopathy apart from Graves' hyperthyroidism, and to predict which patients would progress to ophthalmopathy, the study relied on TCR beta repertoire signatures. In total, 135 blood samples were TCR-sequenced: 40 to 45 ophthalmopathy, roughly 77 hyperthyroidism and roughly 17 hyperthyroidism-to-ophthalmopathy patients. A discovery set of 100 patients (around 45 ophthalmopathy, some 58 stable hyperthyroidism) was enrolled to explore V-J signatures distinguishing ophthalmopathy from hyperthyroidism. An independent validation cohort comprised around 20 hyperthyroidism patients and about 16 patients who later progressed from hyperthyroidism to ophthalmopathy. In roughly 6 hyperthyroidism patients, T-cell repertoires of thyroid tissue and blood were compared. Once sampling was done, hyperthyroidism patients were given methimazole at a starting dose of 30 mg daily, while ophthalmopathy patients were given high-dose intravenous methylprednisolone. The 100 discovery patients were divided at random into training and test sets in a 7:3 ratio. Results and caveats for the whole study, not just this receptor: In validation, the model predicted ophthalmopathy progression with nearly 71% sensitivity and roughly 78% specificity; fewer than 15 predicted patients were CT-confirmed with GO in a median of approximately six months. No statistical method was used to set the sample size in advance, and the investigators knew which group each participant was assigned to. Ophthalmopathy was separated from stable hyperthyroidism by the 13-signature model with around 88% sensitivity and less than 82% specificity in cross-validation and with 80%/75% in the test set. Most expanded thyroid clonotypes with frequency above 0.001 were also detected in blood, suggesting blood repertoires may reflect the thyroid immune response.

For repertoire sequencing, TCR beta CDR3 regions were amplified from RNA transcripts. The first round was an RT-PCR using HTBI primers with the Qiagen OneStep RT-PCR kit, and this first round was followed by a second-round multiplex PCR, then size selection and purification. Libraries were sequenced paired-end with 100 bp reads on an Illumina HiSeq2000. Processing in the source paper ran as follows. SOAPnuke was used to process the reads, removing any read that contained adapters or uncalled bases, had a mean Phred below 15, or lacked an exact match to the constant primer or identifier. COPE v1.2.5 was used to merge the high-quality paired reads. Clonotypes were defined as unique nucleotide sequences and were aligned to IMGT TRB V, D and J references using MiTCR v1.1. The analysis was limited to V-J combinations with a frequency above 0.0001, which together covered more than 99% of repertoires. For each V-J combination, a TCR clonal expansion and chaos score was defined as F50 clonal expansion divided by the chaos observed in the TCRdist matrix. Features were reduced by Welch's t-statistics and random forest to around 13 V-J combinations, which fed a naive Bayes classifier. Thyroid-blood repertoire similarity was quantified with the Morisita-Horn index. TCRdb reanalyzed the raw reads on its own, using fastp at Q25 for trimming and MiXCR for clone calling, and kept in-frame beta chains. Merged by CDR3 protein, the rows form single entries marked with the most common genes and DNA. TCRdb's processing, not the authors' own work, is the source of the V and J calls. This sample has about 220,000 distinct CDR3 sequences in its table, and around a fifth of those were observed once. The leading ten clones occupy around 40% of the sample.

The sample consisted of peripheral blood. The receptor chain draws on TRBV18 and TRBJ2-1; 7 middle bases align to TRBD2. This sequence was found in a woman aged 45-59 years with Graves' ophthalmopathy. Donor details come from another sample of the same person, matched by shared clones. The CDR3 reads as follows: CASSITEDQAGLTYNEQFF. Read as DNA, the sequence is TGTGCCAGCTCAATCACCGAAGACCAAGCGGGGCTAACCTACAATGAGCAGTTCTTC.